This T cell receptor (beta chain) was profiled in a study of cytomegalovirus exposure and HLA in healthy donors. General study results and limits: There were reportedly fewer N-insertions in an Asian-associated ancestry cluster than the roughly 700-donor mean, in a later analysis.

Vbeta (60) and Jbeta (13) primers were used in the PCR. The protocol was immunoSEQ multiplex PCR, while the TCRdb copy is restricted to in-frame clones and leaves out a portion. Here the sample spans about 190,000 clones, around three quarters being singletons. For this clone: Its antigen is unidentified.

Germline CDR1 LNHDA, CDR2 SQIVND (reference sequence). This CDR3 has 10 amino acids. Trimming took 10 bases from V and 6 from J; bases not matched to a gene: 3. The chain carries TRBV19 and TRBJ2-7, with TRBD1 identical over 7 bases. The source of this sequence is a woman aged 18 to 35 in good health and CMV-seronegative. The source material was PBMCs. CDR3 nucleotides: TGTGCCACCAAGGGGGCCGAGCAGTACTTC. It encodes CATKGAEQYF. The entire variable domain, with the rest obtained from reference TRBV19 and TRBJ2-7, is as follows: DGGITQSPKYLFRKEGQNVTLSCEQNLNHDAMYWYRQDPGQGLRLIYYSQIVNDFQKGDIAEGYSVSREKKESFPLTVTSAQKNPTAFYLCATKGAEQYFGPGTRLTVT.